This entry describes one TCR beta chain. Aged about 6 to 90, donors were systemically healthy Caucasians from Russia. The authors isolated at least 6.5 million PBMCs per sample. Then a second PCR, running about 6 to 12 cycles, was carried out with a sample-barcoded 5' primer and a J-beta primer mix. Carrying 12 random nucleotides, a template-switch adaptor labeled each individual cDNA molecule. Each CDR3 protein is one row after TCRdb ran MiXCR on the 5' RACE reads. The sample contains 600,000 to 650,000 distinct CDR3 sequences, roughly 58% of which appear only once. With 3 bases removed from V and 1 base from J, the gap between germline ends came to 9 bases. There are 14 residues in the CDR3. Germline values: CDR1 MGHDK, CDR2 SYGVNS. This record belongs to a study of blood T cells in healthy people across ages.

The J gene is TRBJ1-1, the V gene TRBV25-1, with D possibly TRBD1 on 5 matching bases. The TCR was taken from a man between 60 and 75 years old in good health. The specimen sequenced was blood. CDR3 sequence (DNA): TGTGCCAGCAGTGATTGGCAGGGGAACACTGAAGCTTTCTTT. Protein sequence: CASSDWQGNTEAFF.